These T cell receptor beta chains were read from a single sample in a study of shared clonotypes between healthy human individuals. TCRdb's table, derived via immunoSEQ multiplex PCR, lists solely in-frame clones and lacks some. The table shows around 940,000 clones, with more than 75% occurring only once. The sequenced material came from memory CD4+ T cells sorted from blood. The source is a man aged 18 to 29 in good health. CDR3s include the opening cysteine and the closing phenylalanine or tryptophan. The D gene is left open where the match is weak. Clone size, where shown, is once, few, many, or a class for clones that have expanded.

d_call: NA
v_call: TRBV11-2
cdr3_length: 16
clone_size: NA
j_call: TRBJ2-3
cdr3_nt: TGTGCCAGCAGCCCCAGAGGAGCGGTGGGAACAGATACGCAGTATTTT
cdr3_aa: CASSPRGAVGTDTQYF

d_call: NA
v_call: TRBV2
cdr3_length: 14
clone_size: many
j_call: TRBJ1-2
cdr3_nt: TGTGCCAGCAGTGAGGGCAGTGGGGGTCGGGGCTACACCTTC
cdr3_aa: CASSEGSGGRGYTF

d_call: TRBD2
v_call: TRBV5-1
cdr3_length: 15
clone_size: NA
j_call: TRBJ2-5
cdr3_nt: TGCGCCAGCAGCTTGGGGACGGGGGGAGCGGAGACCCAGTACTTC
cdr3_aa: CASSLGTGGAETQYF

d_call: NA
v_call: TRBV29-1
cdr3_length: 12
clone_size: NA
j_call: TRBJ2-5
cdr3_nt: TGCAGCGTGGGACCTTCGGGAGAGACCCAGTACTTC
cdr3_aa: CSVGPSGETQYF

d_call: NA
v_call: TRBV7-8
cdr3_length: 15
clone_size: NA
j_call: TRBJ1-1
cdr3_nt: TGTGCCAGCAGCTTAGTCCCAGGGATGAACACTGAAGCTTTCTTT
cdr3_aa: CASSLVPGMNTEAFF

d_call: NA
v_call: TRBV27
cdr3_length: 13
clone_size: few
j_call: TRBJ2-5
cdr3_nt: TGTGCCAGCAGCCGAACTCCCGGGGAGACCCAGTACTTC
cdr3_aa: CASSRTPGETQYF

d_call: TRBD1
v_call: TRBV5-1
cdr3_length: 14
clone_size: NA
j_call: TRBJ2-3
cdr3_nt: TGCGCCAGCAGCGTGACAACAGGGGAAGATACGCAGTATTTT
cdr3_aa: CASSVTTGEDTQYF

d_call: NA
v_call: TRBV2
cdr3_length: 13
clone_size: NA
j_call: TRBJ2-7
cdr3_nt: TGTGCCAGCACCGGAGGACGGACCTACGAGCAGTACTTC
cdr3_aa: CASTGGRTYEQYF

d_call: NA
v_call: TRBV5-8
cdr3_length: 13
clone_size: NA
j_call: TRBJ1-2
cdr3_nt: TGTGCCAGCAGCTTGGGACAGTCCTATGGCTACACCTTC
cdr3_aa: CASSLGQSYGYTF

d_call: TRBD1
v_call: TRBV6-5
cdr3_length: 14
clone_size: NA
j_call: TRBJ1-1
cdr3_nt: TGTGCCAGCAATTCGGGACAGGGGCACACTGAAGCTTTCTTT
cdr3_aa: CASNSGQGHTEAFF

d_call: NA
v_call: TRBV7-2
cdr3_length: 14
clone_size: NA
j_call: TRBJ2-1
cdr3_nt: TGTGCCAGCAGCTTAGGGACTACCAACAATGAGCAGTTCTTC
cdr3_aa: CASSLGTTNNEQFF

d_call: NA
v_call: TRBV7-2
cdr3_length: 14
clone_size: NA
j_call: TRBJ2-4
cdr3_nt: TGTGCCAGCAGCTTGGCGGTCGCCAAAAACATTCAGTACTTC
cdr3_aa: CASSLAVAKNIQYF

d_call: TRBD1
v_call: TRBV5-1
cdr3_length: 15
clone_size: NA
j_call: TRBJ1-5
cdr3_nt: TGCGCCAGCAGTCCCGGCAGGGGGCTAAATCAGCCCCAGCATTTT
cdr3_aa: CASSPGRGLNQPQHF

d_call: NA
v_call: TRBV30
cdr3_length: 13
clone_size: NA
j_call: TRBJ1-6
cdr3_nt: TGTGCCTGGAGCGGGGCCTTAAATTCACCCCTCCACTTT
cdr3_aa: CAWSGALNSPLHF

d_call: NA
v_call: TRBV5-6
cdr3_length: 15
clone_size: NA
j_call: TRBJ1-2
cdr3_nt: TGTGCCAGCAGCTCCGACAGGCGTATTCACTATGGCTACACCTTC
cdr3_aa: CASSSDRRIHYGYTF

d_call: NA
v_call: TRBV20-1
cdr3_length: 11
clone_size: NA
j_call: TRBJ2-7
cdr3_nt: TGCAGTGCTAGCGGCTCCTACGAGCAGTACTTC
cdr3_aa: CSASGSYEQYF

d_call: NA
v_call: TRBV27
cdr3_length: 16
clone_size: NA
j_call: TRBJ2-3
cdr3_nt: TGTGCCAGCAGTCCGGGTGGGACAACTAGCACAGATACGCAGTATTTT
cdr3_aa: CASSPGGTTSTDTQYF

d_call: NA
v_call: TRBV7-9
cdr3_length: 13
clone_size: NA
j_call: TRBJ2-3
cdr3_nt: TGTGCCAGCAGCTTATCCCCTACCGGTGTGCAGTATTTT
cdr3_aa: CASSLSPTGVQYF

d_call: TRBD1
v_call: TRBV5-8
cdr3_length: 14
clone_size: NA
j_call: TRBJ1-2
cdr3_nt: TGTGCCAGCAGCCATCGGACAGGCCTTCCTGGCTACACCTTC
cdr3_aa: CASSHRTGLPGYTF

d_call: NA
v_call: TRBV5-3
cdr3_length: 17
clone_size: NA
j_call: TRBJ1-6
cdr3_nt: TGTGCCAGAAGCTTGATGTCCAGGTCATATTATAATTCACCCCTCCACTTT
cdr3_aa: CARSLMSRSYYNSPLHF

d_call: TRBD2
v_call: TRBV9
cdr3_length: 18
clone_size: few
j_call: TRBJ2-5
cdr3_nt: TGTGCCAGCAGCGTAGCTACGAGGACTAGCGGGGGCCTAGAGACCCAGTACTTC
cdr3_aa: CASSVATRTSGGLETQYF

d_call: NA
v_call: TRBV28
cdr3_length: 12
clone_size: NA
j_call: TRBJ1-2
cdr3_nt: TGTGCCAGCAGTCCACTCGTGTATGGCTACACCTTC
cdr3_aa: CASSPLVYGYTF

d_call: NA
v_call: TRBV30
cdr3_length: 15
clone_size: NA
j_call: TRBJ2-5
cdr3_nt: TGTGCCTGGAGTGTGACGAGTTCGGCCCAAGAGACCCAGTACTTC
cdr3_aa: CAWSVTSSAQETQYF

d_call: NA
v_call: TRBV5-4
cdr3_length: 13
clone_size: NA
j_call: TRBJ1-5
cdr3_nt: TGTGCCAGCAGCCGGGATAGCAATCAGCCCCAGCATTTT
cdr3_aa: CASSRDSNQPQHF

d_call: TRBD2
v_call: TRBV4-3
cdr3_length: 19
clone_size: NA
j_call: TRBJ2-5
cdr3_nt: TGCGCCAGCAGCCATGGGGGGTCGAGCGGGAGCCTGCCCTCCGAGACCCAGTACTTC
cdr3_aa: CASSHGGSSGSLPSETQYF

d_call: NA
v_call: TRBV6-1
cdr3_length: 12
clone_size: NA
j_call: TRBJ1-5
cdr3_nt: TGTGCCAGCAGGGGCAGCAATCAGCCCCAGCATTTT
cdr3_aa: CASRGSNQPQHF

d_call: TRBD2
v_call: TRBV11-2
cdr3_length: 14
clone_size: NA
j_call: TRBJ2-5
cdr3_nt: TGTGCCAGCAGCTTAGTCCAGCGGGGGGGCTCTCAGTACTTC
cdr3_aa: CASSLVQRGGSQYF

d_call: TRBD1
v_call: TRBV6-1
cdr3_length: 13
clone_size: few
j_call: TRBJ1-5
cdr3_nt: TGTGCCAGCAGTGGACAGGGGGTTCAGCCCCAGCATTTT
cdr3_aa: CASSGQGVQPQHF

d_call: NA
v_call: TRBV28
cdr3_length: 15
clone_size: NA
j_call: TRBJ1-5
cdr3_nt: TGTGCCAGCAGAGGGAGGGGGATTAGCAATCAGCCCCAGCATTTT
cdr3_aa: CASRGRGISNQPQHF

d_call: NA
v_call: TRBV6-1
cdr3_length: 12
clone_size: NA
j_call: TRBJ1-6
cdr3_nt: TGTGCCAGCAGTCCTGGCCTGGGGGCCCTCCACTTT
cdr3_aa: CASSPGLGALHF

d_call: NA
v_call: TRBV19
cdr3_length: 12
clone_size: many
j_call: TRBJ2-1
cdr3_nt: TGTGCCAGTTCCAGGGGGGACAATGAGCAGTTCTTC
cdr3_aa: CASSRGDNEQFF

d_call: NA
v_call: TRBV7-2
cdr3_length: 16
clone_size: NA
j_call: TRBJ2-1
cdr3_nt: TGTGCCAGCAGCTTAGGCAAGGATACCTTATACAATGAGCAGTTCTTC
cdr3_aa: CASSLGKDTLYNEQFF

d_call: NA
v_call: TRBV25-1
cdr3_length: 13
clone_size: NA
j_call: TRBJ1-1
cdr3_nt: TGTGCCAGCAGTCAAGGGGTGAACACTGAAGCTTTCTTT
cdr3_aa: CASSQGVNTEAFF

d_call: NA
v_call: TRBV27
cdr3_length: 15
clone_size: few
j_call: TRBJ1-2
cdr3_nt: TGTGCCAGCAGTTCACAGGGTATCGCTAACTATGGCTACACCTTC
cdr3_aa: CASSSQGIANYGYTF

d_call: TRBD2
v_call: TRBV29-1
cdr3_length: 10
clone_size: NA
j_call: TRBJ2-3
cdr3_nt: TGCAGCAGCGGGGGGGATACGCAGTATTTT
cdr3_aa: CSSGGDTQYF

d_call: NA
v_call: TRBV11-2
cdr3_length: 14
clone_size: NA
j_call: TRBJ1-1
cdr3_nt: TGTGCCAGCAGCTTAACAGGCATGAACACTGAAGCTTTCTTT
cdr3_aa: CASSLTGMNTEAFF

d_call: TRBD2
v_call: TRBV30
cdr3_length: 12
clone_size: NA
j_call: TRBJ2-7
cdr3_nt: TGTGCCTGGAGCAGCGGGGGCCCCGAGCAGTACTTC
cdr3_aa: CAWSSGGPEQYF

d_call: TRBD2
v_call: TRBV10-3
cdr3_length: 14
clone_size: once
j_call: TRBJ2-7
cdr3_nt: TGTGCCATCAGCTTACTAGCGGGGTCCTACGAGCAGTACTTC
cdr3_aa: CAISLLAGSYEQYF

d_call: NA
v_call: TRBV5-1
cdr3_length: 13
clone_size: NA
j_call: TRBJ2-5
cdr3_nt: TGCGCCAGCAGCTTCGGCACGAAAGAGACCCAGTACTTC
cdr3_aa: CASSFGTKETQYF

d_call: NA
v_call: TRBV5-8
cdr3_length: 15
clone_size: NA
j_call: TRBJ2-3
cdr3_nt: TGTGCCAGCAGCGGTTGTCCGAAGGGCACAGATACGCAGTATTTT
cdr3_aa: CASSGCPKGTDTQYF

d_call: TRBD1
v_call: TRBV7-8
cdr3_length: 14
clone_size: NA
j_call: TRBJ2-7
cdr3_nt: TGTGCCAGCAGCTTGACAGGGGCGATCTACGAGCAGTACTTC
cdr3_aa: CASSLTGAIYEQYF

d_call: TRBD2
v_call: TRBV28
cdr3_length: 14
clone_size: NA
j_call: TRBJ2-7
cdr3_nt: TGTGCCAGCAGTTTACAGCGGGAGTCCTACGAGCAGTACTTC
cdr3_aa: CASSLQRESYEQYF

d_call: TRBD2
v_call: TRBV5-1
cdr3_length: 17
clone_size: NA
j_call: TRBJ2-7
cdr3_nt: TGCGCCAGCAGCTTGAGATCGGGACTAGCGGGAATGGGTGAGCAGTACTTC
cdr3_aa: CASSLRSGLAGMGEQYF

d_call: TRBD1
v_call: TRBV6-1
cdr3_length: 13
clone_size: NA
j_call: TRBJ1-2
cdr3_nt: TGTGCCAGCGACCGGGACAGGGGGTATGGCTACACCTTC
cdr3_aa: CASDRDRGYGYTF

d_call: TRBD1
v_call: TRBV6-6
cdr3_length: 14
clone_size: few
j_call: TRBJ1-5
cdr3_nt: TGTGCCAGGCGCCGGGACAGCAACAATCAGCCCCAGCATTTT
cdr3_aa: CARRRDSNNQPQHF